This T cell receptor beta chain was identified in a study of cytomegalovirus exposure and HLA in healthy donors. Looking at the study overall: Drawn from HLA-typed donors, tens of millions of unique TCRs were held in an early data release.

The PCR was carried out with 60 Vbeta primers and 13 Jbeta primers. Only in-frame clones appear in the TCRdb table, and some are missing; sequencing was by immunoSEQ multiplex PCR. The data contain more than 150,000 clones, 84% of them singletons. The V gene end was trimmed by 5 bases and the J gene end by 5 bases; junction bases not matched to a gene: 21. This CDR3 comprises 21 residues. The germline gives CDR1 LNHDA, CDR2 SQIVND (reference sequence). The sample comprised PBMCs. The origin of this receptor is a boy aged 2 to 10 in good health and CMV-seronegative. V and J are TRBV19 and TRBJ2-2, with 12 positions matching TRBD2. The CDR3: CASSLEAGTSGLVAVTGELFF. The CDR3, as DNA: TGTGCCAGTAGTTTGGAAGCCGGGACTAGCGGGTTGGTGGCGGTGACCGGGGAGCTGTTTTTT.